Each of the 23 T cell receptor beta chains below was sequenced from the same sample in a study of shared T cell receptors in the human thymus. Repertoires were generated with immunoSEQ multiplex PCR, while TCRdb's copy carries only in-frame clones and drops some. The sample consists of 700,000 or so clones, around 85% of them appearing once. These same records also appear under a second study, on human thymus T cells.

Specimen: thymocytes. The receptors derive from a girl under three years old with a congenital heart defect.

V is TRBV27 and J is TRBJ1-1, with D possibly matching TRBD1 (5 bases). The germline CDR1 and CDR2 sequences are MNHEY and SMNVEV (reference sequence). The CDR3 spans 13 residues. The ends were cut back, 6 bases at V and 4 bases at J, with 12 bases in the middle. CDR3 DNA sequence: TGTGCCAGCAGGGTGGGGGGGTTCACTGAAGCTTTCTTT. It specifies CASRVGGFTEAFF.

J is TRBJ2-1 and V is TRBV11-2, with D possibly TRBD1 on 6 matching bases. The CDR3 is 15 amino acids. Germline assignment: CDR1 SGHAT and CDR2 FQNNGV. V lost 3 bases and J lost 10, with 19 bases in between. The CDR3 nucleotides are TGTGCCAGCAGCTTCATAGAGGTAACACAGGGAGAGCAGTTCTTC. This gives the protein CASSFIEVTQGEQFF.

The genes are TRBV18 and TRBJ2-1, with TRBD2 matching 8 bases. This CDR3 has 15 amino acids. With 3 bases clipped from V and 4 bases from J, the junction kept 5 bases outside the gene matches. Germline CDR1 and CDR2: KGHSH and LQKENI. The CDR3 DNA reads TGTGCCAGCTCACCCACTAGCGGCGGTTACAATGAGCAGTTCTTC. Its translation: CASSPTSGGYNEQFF.

For the CDR3, the DNA is TGCGCCAGCAGCCCACAGCAACGGGGGGTTCCCTATGGCTACACCTTC. Protein product: CASSPQQRGVPYGYTF. The gene calls are TRBV4-1 and TRBJ1-2, with a tentative D call TRBD1 (5 bases). Germline V gene lookup returns CDR1 MGHRA and CDR2 YSYEKL. This CDR3 contains 16 residues. V lost 4 bases and J 4 bases, leaving 19 bases between the germline ends.

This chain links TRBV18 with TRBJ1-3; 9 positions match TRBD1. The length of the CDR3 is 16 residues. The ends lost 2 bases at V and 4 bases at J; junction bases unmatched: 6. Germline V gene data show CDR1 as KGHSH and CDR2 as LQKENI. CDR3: CASSPLGQGRGNTIYF. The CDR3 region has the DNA TGTGCCAGCTCACCATTGGGACAGGGTCGAGGAAACACCATATATTTT.

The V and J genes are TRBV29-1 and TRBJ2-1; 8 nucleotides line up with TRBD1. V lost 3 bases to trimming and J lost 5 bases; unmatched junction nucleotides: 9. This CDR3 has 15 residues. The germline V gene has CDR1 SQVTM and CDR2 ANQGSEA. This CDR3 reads CSVECATGDDNEQFF. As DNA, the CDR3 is TGCAGCGTTGAGTGTGCGACAGGGGACGACAATGAGCAGTTCTTC.

CDR3 protein: CASSLGPPPLQGRYEQYF. The CDR3 DNA reads as TGTGCCAGCAGTTTGGGCCCCCCCCCGCTGCAGGGTAGATACGAGCAGTACTTC. The gene calls are TRBV28 and TRBJ2-7, with a tentative D call TRBD1 (5 bases). The germline CDR1 and CDR2 sequences are MDHEN and SYDVKM. V lost 3 bases to trimming and J lost 4 bases, with 25 bases between them. The CDR3 has 18 residues.

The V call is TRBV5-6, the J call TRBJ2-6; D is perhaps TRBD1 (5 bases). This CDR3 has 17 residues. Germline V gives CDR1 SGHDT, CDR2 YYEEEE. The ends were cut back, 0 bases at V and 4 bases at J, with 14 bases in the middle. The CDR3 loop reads CASSLAAIGAGANVLTF. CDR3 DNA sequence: TGTGCCAGCAGCTTGGCCGCTATAGGGGCCGGGGCCAACGTCCTGACTTTC.

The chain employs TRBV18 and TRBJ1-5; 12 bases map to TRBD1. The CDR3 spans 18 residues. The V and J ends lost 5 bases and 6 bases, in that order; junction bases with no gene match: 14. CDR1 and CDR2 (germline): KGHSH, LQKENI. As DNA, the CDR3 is TGTGCCAGCTCAAGGGCGGGGACAGGGGGCGATTTAGGTCAGCCCCAGCATTTT. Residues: CASSRAGTGGDLGQPQHF.

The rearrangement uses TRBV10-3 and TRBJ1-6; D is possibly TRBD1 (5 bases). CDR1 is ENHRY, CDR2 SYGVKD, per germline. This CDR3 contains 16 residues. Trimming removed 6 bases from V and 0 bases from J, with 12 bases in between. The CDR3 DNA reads TGTGCCATCAGCAAGACAGTCACCTCCTATAATTCACCCCTCCACTTT. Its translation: CAISKTVTSYNSPLHF.

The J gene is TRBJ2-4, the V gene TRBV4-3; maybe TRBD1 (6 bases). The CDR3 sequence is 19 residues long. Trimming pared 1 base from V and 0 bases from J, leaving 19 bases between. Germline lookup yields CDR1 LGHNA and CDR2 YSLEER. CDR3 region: CASSQVTGSIFSAKNIQYF. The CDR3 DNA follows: TGCGCCAGCAGCCAAGTTACAGGGAGTATTTTTTCAGCCAAAAACATTCAGTACTTC.

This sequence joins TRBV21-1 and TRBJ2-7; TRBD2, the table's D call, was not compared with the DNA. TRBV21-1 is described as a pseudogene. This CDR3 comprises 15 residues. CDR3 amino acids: CASSNSQRGDLWQYF. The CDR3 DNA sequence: TGTGCCAGCAGCAACTCCCAACGGGGGGACTTATGGCAGTACTTC.

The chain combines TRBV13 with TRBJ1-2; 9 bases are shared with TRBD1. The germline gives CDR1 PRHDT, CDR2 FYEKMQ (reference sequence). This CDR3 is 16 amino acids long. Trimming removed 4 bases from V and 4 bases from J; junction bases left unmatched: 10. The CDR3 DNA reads TGTGCCAGCAGCTCGCCGGGACAGGGCTTTGGCTATGGCTACACCTTC. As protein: CASSSPGQGFGYGYTF.

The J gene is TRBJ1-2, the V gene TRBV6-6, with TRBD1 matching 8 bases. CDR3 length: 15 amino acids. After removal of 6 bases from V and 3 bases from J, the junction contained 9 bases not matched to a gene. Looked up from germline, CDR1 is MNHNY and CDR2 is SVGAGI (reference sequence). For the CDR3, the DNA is TGTGCCAGCAGCGGGGACAGGCCGCGAGACTATGGCTACACCTTC. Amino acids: CASSGDRPRDYGYTF.

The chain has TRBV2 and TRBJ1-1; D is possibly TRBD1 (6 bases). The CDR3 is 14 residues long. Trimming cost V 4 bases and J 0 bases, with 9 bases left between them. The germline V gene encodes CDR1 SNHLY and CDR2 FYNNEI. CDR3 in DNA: TGTGCCAGCAGTGGGACAGCCATGAACACTGAAGCTTTCTTT. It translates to CASSGTAMNTEAFF.

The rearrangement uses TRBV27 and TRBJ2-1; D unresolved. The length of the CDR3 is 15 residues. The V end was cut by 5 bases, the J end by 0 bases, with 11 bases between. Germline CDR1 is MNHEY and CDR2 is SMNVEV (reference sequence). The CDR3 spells CASSGDPPSYNEQFF. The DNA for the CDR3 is TGTGCCAGCAGTGGAGACCCTCCCTCCTACAATGAGCAGTTCTTC.

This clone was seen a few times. Here the CDR3 reads CASSQGRGKGANSPLHF. The DNA for the CDR3 is TGCGCCAGCAGCCAAGGCCGGGGTAAGGGCGCGAATTCACCCCTCCACTTT. The V and J genes are TRBV4-3 and TRBJ1-6; D is ambiguous. This CDR3 region has 17 residues. V was shortened by 1 base and J by 7 bases, with 17 bases between the two germline ends. Germline assignment: CDR1 LGHNA and CDR2 YSLEER.

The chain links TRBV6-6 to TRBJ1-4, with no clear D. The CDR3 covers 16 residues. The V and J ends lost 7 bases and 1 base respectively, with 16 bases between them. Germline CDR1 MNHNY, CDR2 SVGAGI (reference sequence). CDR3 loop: CASTYIGNRTNEKLFF. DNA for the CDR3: TGTGCCAGCACCTATATTGGTAACAGAACTAATGAAAAACTGTTTTTT.

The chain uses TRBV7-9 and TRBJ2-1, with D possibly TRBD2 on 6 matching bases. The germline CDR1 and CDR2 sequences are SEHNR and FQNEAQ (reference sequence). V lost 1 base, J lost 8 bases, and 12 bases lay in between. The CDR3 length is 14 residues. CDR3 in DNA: TGTGCCAGCAGCTTAGGGGGTACTAGCTATGAGCAGTTCTTC. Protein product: CASSLGGTSYEQFF.

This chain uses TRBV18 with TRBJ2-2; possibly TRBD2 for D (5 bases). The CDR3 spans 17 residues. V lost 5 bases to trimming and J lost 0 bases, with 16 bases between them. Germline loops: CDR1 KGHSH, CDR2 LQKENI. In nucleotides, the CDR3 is TGTGCCAGCTCAGCCGAACCCCGGGATCCGAACACCGGGGAGCTGTTTTTT. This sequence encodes CASSAEPRDPNTGELFF. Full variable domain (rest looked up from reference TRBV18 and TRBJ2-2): NAGVMQNPRHLVRRRGQEARLRCSPMKGHSHVYWYRQLPEEGLKFMVYLQKENIIDESGMPKERFSAEFPKEGPSILRIQQVVRGDSAAYFCASSAEPRDPNTGELFFGEGSRLTVL.

CDR3 sequence: CATSSRSSYNSPLHF. For the CDR3, the DNA is TGTGCCACCAGCAGTCGTAGCTCCTATAATTCACCCCTCCACTTT. The rearrangement uses TRBV15 and TRBJ1-6, with D unclear. V dropped 3 bases and J dropped 0 bases, with 6 bases sitting between them. Looked up from germline, CDR1 is LNHNV and CDR2 is YYDKDF (reference sequence). This CDR3 has 15 residues.

In DNA form, the CDR3 reads TGCAGCGTTGTGAAGGACAGTCCCTACGAGCAGTACTTC. It yields the protein CSVVKDSPYEQYF. The V gene is TRBV29-1, the J gene TRBJ2-5; D possibly corresponds to TRBD1 (6 bases). The J call may be faulty, since TRBJ2-7 better matches the DNA end. The germline V gene has CDR1 SQVTM and CDR2 ANQGSEA. The CDR3 extends over 13 amino acids.

The CDR3 sequence: CASSQDGGLYNEQFF. The CDR3 DNA follows: TGCGCCAGCAGCCAAGACGGGGGACTATACAATGAGCAGTTCTTC. V and J are TRBV4-1 and TRBJ2-1, with 7 bases that match TRBD2. Germline CDR1 reads MGHRA; CDR2 reads YSYEKL. There are 15 residues in the CDR3. The J segment lost 4 bases and the V segment lost 0 bases, leaving 3 bases of the junction unmatched.